This T cell receptor (beta chain) was identified in a study of CD8 T cells in ankylosing spondylitis. Study conclusions and caveats: With a CD8+ phenotype, disease-linked clones were relatively rare in peripheral blood.

V was pared by 3 bases and J by 6 bases, with 18 bases between. There are 16 residues in the CDR3. Each CDR3 protein is one row after TCRdb ran MiXCR on the 5' RACE reads. The table has 290,000 or so distinct CDR3 sequences, roughly 20% seen once; the top ten hold approximately 3.7%. Comments on this clonotype: Antigen specificity is unknown.

Sequences were obtained from blood, either unsorted or a sorted T cell fraction (not recorded which). The chain links TRBV12-3 or TRBV12-4 to TRBJ2-1; perhaps D is TRBD1 or TRBD2 (5 bases each). This TCR derives from a female donor with ankylosing spondylitis or in good health (not recorded which). CDR3 nucleotides: TGTGCCAGCAGTTTCGGGGCACAACTGAGCGTCAATGAGCAGTTCTTC. Protein sequence: CASSFGAQLSVNEQFF.